This TCR beta chain was found in a study of blood T cell repertoires in COVID-19. Study information: Italy, Spain and the United States were the sources of the convalescent and acute COVID-19 samples. Sources were T cells, B-cell-depleted T cells, or PBMCs; the material itself was cDNA or gDNA.

Per the study methods: Amplifying reference gene primers gave estimates of nucleated cell counts. TCRdb's table, derived via immunoSEQ multiplex PCR, lists solely in-frame clones and lacks some. For V, J and clone size, that table is used; D and trimming come from the DNA. Counted here are around 100,000 clones, 85% to 90% occurring once; the ten biggest clones make up 32%. Sequencing input: peripheral blood. This sequence was found in a woman of 80 years or more with acute or convalescent COVID-19.

CDR3 DNA sequence: TGTGCCAGCCAGACAACAGCGGTTGGAGGCTACACCTTC. It specifies CASQTTAVGGYTF. This rearrangement joins TRBV7-9 to TRBJ1-2; D remains ambiguous. With 8 bases removed from V and 8 bases from J, the gap between germline ends came to 18 bases. The CDR3 contains 13 residues. Germline CDR1 SEHNR, CDR2 FQNEAQ (reference sequence). The full variable domain, with the rest looked up from reference TRBV7-9 and TRBJ1-2, is DTGVSQNPRHKITKRGQNVTFRCDPISEHNRLYWYRQTLGQGPEFLTYFQNEAQLEKSRLLSDRFSAERPKGSFSTLEIQRTEQGDSAMYLCASQTTAVGGYTFGSGTRLTVV.